The entry below gives a single TCR beta chain sequence along with its context. CDR1 and CDR2 from the germline V gene are MNHEY and SVGEGT. Trimming cost V 2 bases and J 4 bases; bases outside gene matches: 3. The CDR3 spans 14 residues. This sample stems from a study of blood T cell repertoires in COVID-19. Study details: Samples came from the United States, Italy and Spain, spanning acute and convalescent COVID-19. The analysed material was cDNA or gDNA that came from T cells, B-cell-depleted T cells, or PBMCs.

Per the authors' pipeline: Amplification from reference gene primers served as the basis for estimated nucleated cell counts. TCRdb's copy holds only in-frame clones and misses some; the assay was immunoSEQ multiplex PCR. The D gene and trimming were derived from the DNA, and the V and J assignments and clone size from that table. In the table there are tens of thousands of clones, approximately 85% of which are singletons. Patients at the Seattle site were enrolled during active infection and followed longitudinally. Sequencing used peripheral blood. This TCR was sampled from a woman older than 75 with COVID-19, enrolled during active disease. V usage is TRBV6-2 or TRBV6-3 and J usage is TRBJ1-2, with 8 bases matching TRBD1. The CDR3 nucleotides are TGTGCCAGCAGTTACGCGGACAGGGTCTATGGCTACACCTTC. This gives the protein CASSYADRVYGYTF.